Sequencing of this TCR beta chain was carried out in a study of tumor and adjacent non-tumor tissue in lung cancer. Study-wide results and caveats: Shorter survival was associated with higher TCR diversity in tumors. In normal lung, the top 100 clones were significantly more dominant than in tumor.

TCRbeta libraries were built with three rounds of nested PCR, modified from ARM-PCR. In TCRdb, the multiplex PCR reads were re-called with MiXCR into one record per CDR3 protein. The sample holds 120,000 or so distinct CDR3 sequences; about 66% are singletons and the top ten take about 13%. This clonotype was seen just once. The target antigen is unknown. Being one base from a much bigger clone, this may be a read error. This sample's RNA came from whole unsorted tissue. V lost 10 bases and J lost 3; bases outside the gene matches: 9. Germline V CDR1 and CDR2: WSHSY, SAAADI. The CDR3 runs 14 residues. Sequencing used lung tumor tissue. The chain couples TRBV10-2 to TRBJ2-3, with 8 bases matching TRBD2. The receptor comes from a man aged 30-40 years with non-small cell lung cancer. The DNA of the CDR3 is TGCGCCATCAAGCGGGGGTTAAGTACAGATACGCAGTATTTT. It is translated as CAIKRGLSTDTQYF.